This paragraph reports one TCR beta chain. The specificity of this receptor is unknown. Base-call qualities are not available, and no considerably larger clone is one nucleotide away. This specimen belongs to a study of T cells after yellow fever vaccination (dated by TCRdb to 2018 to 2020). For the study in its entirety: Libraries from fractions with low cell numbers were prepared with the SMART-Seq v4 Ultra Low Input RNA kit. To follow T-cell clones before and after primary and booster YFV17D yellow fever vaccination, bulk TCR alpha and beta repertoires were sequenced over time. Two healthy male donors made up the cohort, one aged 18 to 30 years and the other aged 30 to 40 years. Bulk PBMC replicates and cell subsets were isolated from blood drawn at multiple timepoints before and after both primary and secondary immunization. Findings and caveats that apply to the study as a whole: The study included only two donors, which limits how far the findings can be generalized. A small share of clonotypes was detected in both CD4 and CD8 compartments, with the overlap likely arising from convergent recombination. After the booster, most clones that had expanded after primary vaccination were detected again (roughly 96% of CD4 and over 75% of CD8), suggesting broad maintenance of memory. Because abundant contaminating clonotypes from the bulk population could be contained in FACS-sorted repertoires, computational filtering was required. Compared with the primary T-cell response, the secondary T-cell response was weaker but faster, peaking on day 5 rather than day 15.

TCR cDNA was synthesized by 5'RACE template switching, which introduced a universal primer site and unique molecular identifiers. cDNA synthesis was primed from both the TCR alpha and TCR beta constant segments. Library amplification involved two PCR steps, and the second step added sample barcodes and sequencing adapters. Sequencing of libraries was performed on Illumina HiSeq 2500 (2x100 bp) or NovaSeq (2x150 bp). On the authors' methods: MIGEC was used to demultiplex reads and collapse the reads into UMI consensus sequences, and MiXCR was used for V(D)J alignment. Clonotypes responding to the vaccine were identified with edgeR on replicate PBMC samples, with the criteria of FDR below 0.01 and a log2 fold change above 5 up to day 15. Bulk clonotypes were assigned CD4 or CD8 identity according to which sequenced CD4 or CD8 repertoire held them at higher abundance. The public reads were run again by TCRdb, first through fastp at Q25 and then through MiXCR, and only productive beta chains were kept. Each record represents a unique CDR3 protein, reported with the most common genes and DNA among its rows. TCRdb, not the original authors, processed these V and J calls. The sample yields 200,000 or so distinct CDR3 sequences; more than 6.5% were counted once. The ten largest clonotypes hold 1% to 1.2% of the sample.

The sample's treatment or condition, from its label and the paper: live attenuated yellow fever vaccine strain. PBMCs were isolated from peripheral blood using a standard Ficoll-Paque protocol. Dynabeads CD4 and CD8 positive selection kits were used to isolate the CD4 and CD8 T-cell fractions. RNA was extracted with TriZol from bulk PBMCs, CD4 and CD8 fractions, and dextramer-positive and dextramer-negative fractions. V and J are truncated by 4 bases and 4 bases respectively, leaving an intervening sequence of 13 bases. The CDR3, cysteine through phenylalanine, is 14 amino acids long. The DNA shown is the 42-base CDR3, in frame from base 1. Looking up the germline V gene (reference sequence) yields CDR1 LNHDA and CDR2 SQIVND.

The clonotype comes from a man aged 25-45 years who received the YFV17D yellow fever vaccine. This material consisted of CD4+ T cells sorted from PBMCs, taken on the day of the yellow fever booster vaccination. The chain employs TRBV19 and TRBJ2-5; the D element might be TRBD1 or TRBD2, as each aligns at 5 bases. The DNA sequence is TGTGCCAGTAGTAGACAGCTAGCTGGAGAGACCCAGTACTTC. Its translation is CASSRQLAGETQYF.